Detailed here is one TCR beta chain. Original processing notes: For nucleated cells, counts were estimated from reference gene primer amplification. Assay used: immunoSEQ multiplex PCR; TCRdb lists only in-frame clones, some missing. V and J calls and clone size are as listed in that table; D and trimming were resolved from the DNA. The sample shows about 77,000 clones, 80% of them seen only once. The sample comes from a study of blood T cell repertoires in COVID-19. On the study more broadly: The samples span acute and convalescent COVID-19 from the United States, Italy and Spain. In each case, the material was cDNA or gDNA derived from T cells, B-cell-depleted T cells, or PBMCs.

With 5 bases removed from V and 4 bases from J, the gap between germline ends came to 15 bases. Germline CDR1 SGHDT, CDR2 YYEEEE. The CDR3 loop spans 15 amino acids. The TCR was taken from a woman aged 70-85 years with acute or convalescent COVID-19. What was sequenced was peripheral blood. This chain joins TRBV5-6 and TRBJ1-4; a weak D match, TRBD1 (6 bases). CDR3 DNA: TGTGCCAGCAGTTCTGGACAGACCCGTAATGAAAAACTGTTTTTT. This encodes CASSSGQTRNEKLFF.